Following are 17 T cell receptor beta chains from one sample sequenced in a study of cytomegalovirus exposure and HLA in healthy donors. PCR employed 60 Vbeta and 13 Jbeta primers. TCRdb's copy holds only in-frame clones and misses some; the assay was immunoSEQ multiplex PCR. Among roughly 200,000 clones listed, 77% were seen once. The specimen was PBMCs. Source of these receptors: a woman aged 60 to 75 in good health and CMV-seropositive.

The chain uses TRBV4-3 and TRBJ2-7; TRBD2 might be the D (7 bases). The germline CDR1 and CDR2 sequences are LGHNA and YSLEER. Trimming removed 2 bases from V and 2 bases from J, with 22 bases in between. The CDR3 covers 18 residues. The CDR3 sequence: CASSQRSGAGVIAYEQYF. Written as DNA, the CDR3 is TGCGCCAGCAGCCAAAGGTCGGGGGCGGGGGTCATAGCCTACGAGCAGTACTTC.

This clone was observed a single time. The chain uses TRBV28 and TRBJ1-2, with 7 positions matching TRBD1. Germline V gene sequence: CDR1 MDHEN, CDR2 SYDVKM. The CDR3 length is 15 residues. The trim removed 6 bases at V and 6 bases at J, leaving 13 bases unmatched. The CDR3 is CASRPGTVGGNGYTF. DNA for the CDR3: TGTGCCAGCAGGCCCGGGACAGTGGGTGGGAATGGCTACACCTTC.

CDR3: CASSSPDNDYEQYF. CDR3 DNA: TGTGCCAGCAGCAGTCCGGACAACGACTACGAGCAGTACTTC. The chain links TRBV21-1 to TRBJ2-7; the D call of TRBD1 is as the table states it, not checked on the DNA. TRBV21-1 is designated a pseudogene. The CDR3 sequence is 14 residues long.

The V call is TRBV12-5, the J call TRBJ2-2; TRBD1 is a possible D gene (6 bases). V lost 6 bases and J 0 bases, leaving 17 bases between the germline ends. The CDR3 runs 17 residues. The V gene's germline CDR1 is LGHNT and CDR2 FRNRAP. This CDR3 is CASGLILGGSNTGELFF. For the CDR3, the DNA is TGTGCTAGTGGATTAATTCTAGGGGGATCGAACACCGGGGAGCTGTTTTTT.

This clone was detected once. The chain has TRBV5-4 and TRBJ1-6; 8 bases are a match to TRBD1. Germline V gene sequence: CDR1 SGHNT, CDR2 YYREEE (reference sequence). This CDR3 region has 16 residues. J lost 6 bases, V lost 2 bases, and 7 bases had no gene match. The CDR3 here is CASSFGQGALNSPLHF. The CDR3 nucleotides read TGTGCCAGCAGCTTTGGGCAGGGGGCGCTTAATTCACCCCTCCACTTT.

Regarding this clone: The junction departs from germline at one end; a sequencing error may be responsible. The chain has TRBV25-1 and TRBJ2-6; TRBD1 matches 7 bases. The CDR3 runs 18 residues. Germline CDR1 and CDR2: MGHDK and SYGVNS. CDR3 nucleotide sequence: TGTGCCAGCAGCGATATGAAGGACAGGACGTTTGGGGCCAACGGCCTGACTTTC. The encoded protein is CASSDMKDRTFGANGLTF.

The V gene is TRBV9, the J gene TRBJ1-1, with TRBD1 as a possible D gene (6 bases). The germline gives CDR1 SGDLS, CDR2 YYNGEE. The V gene lost 1 base and the J gene lost 4 bases, with 11 bases spanning the gap. The CDR3 loop spans 14 amino acids. CDR3 in amino acids: CASSVKVGGTEAFF. The CDR3 nucleotides are TGTGCCAGCAGCGTAAAGGTAGGGGGCACTGAAGCTTTCTTT.

The genes are TRBV7-9 and TRBJ2-5, with a tentative D call TRBD1 (6 bases). The CDR3 consists of 15 residues. Germline V gives CDR1 SEHNR, CDR2 FQNEAQ (reference sequence). Trimming pared 4 bases from V and 1 base from J, leaving 13 bases between. CDR3 region: CASSWNGQTQETQYF. The CDR3 DNA follows: TGTGCCAGCAGCTGGAATGGACAGACCCAAGAGACCCAGTACTTC.

The J gene is TRBJ2-1, the V gene TRBV5-1; D is unresolved. This CDR3 region has 12 residues. V lost 0 bases to trimming and J lost 10 bases, with 8 bases between them. Looked up from germline, CDR1 is SGHRS and CDR2 is YFSETQ. The CDR3 protein is CASSLVAPEQFF. In DNA, the CDR3 is TGCGCCAGCAGCTTGGTAGCCCCAGAGCAGTTCTTC.

V is TRBV9 and J is TRBJ2-3, with D possibly being TRBD1 (7 bases). V was clipped by 1 base and J by 4 bases, with 10 bases between them. The germline V gene has CDR1 SGDLS and CDR2 YYNGEE. This CDR3 has 14 amino acids. As DNA, the CDR3 is TGTGCCAGCAGCGTACAGGGGGGCGCAGATACGCAGTATTTT. It codes for CASSVQGGADTQYF.

The rearrangement links TRBV28 to TRBJ2-3; D not resolved. This CDR3 contains 17 residues. Germline V gene sequence: CDR1 MDHEN, CDR2 SYDVKM. V lost 1 base and J lost 11, with 25 bases in between. Here the CDR3 DNA reads TGTGCCAGCAGTTTATTGGGCACTTGGGCCGAAAGTTCTGTGCAGTATTTT. Amino acid sequence: CASSLLGTWAESSVQYF.

In its sample, this clone was seen a few times. The rearrangement joins TRBV5-6 to TRBJ2-3, with 8 bases lining up with TRBD1. The length of the CDR3 is 14 residues. The germline V gene encodes CDR1 SGHDT and CDR2 YYEEEE. J gave up 0 bases and V 6 bases, and 3 bases lay outside the gene matches. In DNA form, the CDR3 reads TGTGCCAGCACCCGACAGGGGAGCACAGATACGCAGTATTTT. Encoded protein: CASTRQGSTDTQYF.

The chain joins TRBV7-9 to TRBJ2-7; D unclear. Germline V gives CDR1 SEHNR, CDR2 FQNEAQ (reference sequence). Trimming stripped 1 base from V and 3 bases from J, with 7 bases between. This CDR3 is built from 13 residues. Written as DNA, the CDR3 is TGTGCCAGCAGCTTAGGAGGTTACTACGAGCAGTACTTC. Amino acid sequence: CASSLGGYYEQYF.

The rearrangement uses TRBV30 and TRBJ1-2, with a tentative D call TRBD1 (6 bases). Trimming cost V 8 bases and J 11 bases, with 18 bases left between them. CDR1 and CDR2 (germline): GTSNPN, SVGIG (reference sequence). The CDR3 sequence is 11 residues long. CDR3 amino acids: CAQGAGARYTF. The DNA of the CDR3 is TGTGCCCAGGGAGCGGGGGCGAGGTACACCTTC.

This chain links TRBV6-6 with TRBJ2-2; 12 bases match TRBD2. CDR3 length equals 15 residues. CDR1 is MNHNY, CDR2 SVGAGI, per germline (reference sequence). The V segment lost 5 bases and the J segment 6 bases; nucleotides outside the gene matches: 4. The DNA of the CDR3 is TGTGCCAGCAGTCCTAGCGGGGGGGCGGCCGGGGAGCTGTTTTTT. It translates to CASSPSGGAAGELFF.

J is TRBJ1-1 and V is TRBV19; TRBD1 might be the D (6 bases). V lost 5 bases and J 2 bases, leaving 15 bases between the germline ends. This CDR3 region has 15 residues. Germline assignment: CDR1 LNHDA and CDR2 SQIVND (reference sequence). CDR3 coding DNA: TGTGCCAGTAGTCCACTCATGGGGGCCAACACTGAAGCTTTCTTT. The encoded protein is CASSPLMGANTEAFF.

This chain connects TRBV6-5 to TRBJ1-6, with TRBD1 as a possible D gene (5 bases). Deletions cut 5 bases from V and 10 bases from J, with 15 bases between. The germline V gene encodes CDR1 MNHEY and CDR2 SVGAGI. This CDR3 has 14 amino acids. The CDR3 coding sequence is TGTGCCAGCAGTAATTCAGGGATGTTGTCACCCCTCCACTTT. Protein sequence: CASSNSGMLSPLHF.